A selection of T cell receptor beta chains follows, all from one sample in a study of shared clonotypes between healthy human individuals. The protocol was immunoSEQ multiplex PCR, while the TCRdb copy is restricted to in-frame clones and leaves out a portion. The sample holds approximately 2.1 million clones; roughly 93% are singletons and the top ten take about 0.37%. Input material: naive CD4+ T cells from PBMCs. Every receptor here comes from a man younger than 35 in good health. Some clones in this sample may be carry-over from other donors' samples. Each CDR3 is given with its conserved first and last residue. The D gene is left open where the match is weak. Rows may omit the clone size; those that give it use once, few, many or a size class.

CDR3nt: TGCAGCGTTGGGGGATGGGGAGTTAATGAGCAGTTCTTC
CDR3aa: CSVGGWGVNEQFF
v_gene: TRBV29-1
abundance: -
j_gene: TRBJ2-1
d_gene: -

CDR3nt: TGTGCCAGCCGGGGACTAGCGGGGAACACCGGGGAGCTGTTTTTT
CDR3aa: CASRGLAGNTGELFF
v_gene: TRBV6-5
abundance: -
j_gene: TRBJ2-2
d_gene: TRBD2

CDR3nt: TGTGCCAGCAGCTCCCAGGACAGGGCCCATGAGCAGTTCTTC
CDR3aa: CASSSQDRAHEQFF
v_gene: TRBV7-9
abundance: once
j_gene: TRBJ2-1
d_gene: TRBD1

CDR3nt: TGTGCCAGCAGTGAGCCGGTGGCGGGAGGGCCCTGGGGGGAGCTGTTTTTT
CDR3aa: CASSEPVAGGPWGELFF
v_gene: TRBV6-1
abundance: -
j_gene: TRBJ2-2
d_gene: TRBD2

CDR3nt: TGTGCCAGCAGTACTCGACAGACTAGCAATCAGCCCCAGCATTTT
CDR3aa: CASSTRQTSNQPQHF
v_gene: TRBV27
abundance: -
j_gene: TRBJ1-5
d_gene: -

CDR3nt: TGTGCCAGCACCAGCGGACAGGGGGGCCGCGACGGGGCCCCAGATACGCAGTATTTT
CDR3aa: CASTSGQGGRDGAPDTQYF
v_gene: TRBV5-4
abundance: -
j_gene: TRBJ2-3
d_gene: TRBD1

CDR3nt: TGCGCCAGCAGCTTGACAGTATTAGGGTCCTACAATGAGCAGTTCTTC
CDR3aa: CASSLTVLGSYNEQFF
v_gene: TRBV5-1
abundance: -
j_gene: TRBJ2-1
d_gene: -

CDR3nt: TGTGCCAGCGCCGGGAACACCGGGGAGCTGTTTTTT
CDR3aa: CASAGNTGELFF
v_gene: TRBV2
abundance: -
j_gene: TRBJ2-2
d_gene: -

CDR3nt: TGTGCCAGCAGGCAAGGCGGGGGAAATGAAAAACTGTTTTTT
CDR3aa: CASRQGGGNEKLFF
v_gene: TRBV28
abundance: -
j_gene: TRBJ1-4
d_gene: -

CDR3nt: TGTGCCAGCAGTCGGACGGCCGGCGAGCAGTACTTC
CDR3aa: CASSRTAGEQYF
v_gene: TRBV27
abundance: -
j_gene: TRBJ2-7
d_gene: -

CDR3nt: TGTGCCACCTATAACGAAGCTTTTGGGGAGCAGTACTTC
CDR3aa: CATYNEAFGEQYF
v_gene: TRBV6-1
abundance: -
j_gene: TRBJ2-7
d_gene: -

CDR3nt: TGTGCCAGCAGCTTCGGGGCCGCCTCTGGAAACACCATATATTTT
CDR3aa: CASSFGAASGNTIYF
v_gene: TRBV7-2
abundance: -
j_gene: TRBJ1-3
d_gene: -

CDR3nt: TGTGCCACCAGCCCCCGGACCCCCCCCAGAGAGACCCAGTACTTC
CDR3aa: CATSPRTPPRETQYF
v_gene: TRBV15
abundance: -
j_gene: TRBJ2-5
d_gene: -

CDR3nt: TGTGCCAGCAGCTCTGGAGGGGCAGTCCAAGAGACCCAGTACTTC
CDR3aa: CASSSGGAVQETQYF
v_gene: TRBV5-4
abundance: once
j_gene: TRBJ2-5
d_gene: -

CDR3nt: TGTGCCAGCAGGAGCGGGGATCGCTACGAGCAGTACTTC
CDR3aa: CASRSGDRYEQYF
v_gene: TRBV27
abundance: -
j_gene: TRBJ2-7
d_gene: TRBD2

CDR3nt: TGTGCCAGCAGCTTCTCGCGGGAGGGCAATGAGCAGTTCTTC
CDR3aa: CASSFSREGNEQFF
v_gene: TRBV11-3
abundance: -
j_gene: TRBJ2-1
d_gene: TRBD2

CDR3nt: TGTGCCAGCAGCTCCCGGGGAAGAAGCACAGATACGCAGTATTTT
CDR3aa: CASSSRGRSTDTQYF
v_gene: TRBV6-6
abundance: -
j_gene: TRBJ2-3
d_gene: -

CDR3nt: TGCGCCAGCAGTAAGACTAGCGGAGCCGGTTACAATGAGCAGTTCTTC
CDR3aa: CASSKTSGAGYNEQFF
v_gene: TRBV10-1
abundance: -
j_gene: TRBJ2-1
d_gene: TRBD2

CDR3nt: TGCGCCAGCAGCGGGAGCGGCATAACCTACGAGCAGTACTTC
CDR3aa: CASSGSGITYEQYF
v_gene: TRBV5-1
abundance: -
j_gene: TRBJ2-7
d_gene: -

CDR3nt: TGTGCCAGCAGTCCGATGACTAGCGGAAAAGAGACCCAGTACTTC
CDR3aa: CASSPMTSGKETQYF
v_gene: TRBV28
abundance: -
j_gene: TRBJ2-5
d_gene: TRBD2

CDR3nt: TGTGCCAGCAGCCCGCGGGGGGCTAGCAATCAGCCCCAGCATTTT
CDR3aa: CASSPRGASNQPQHF
v_gene: TRBV7-8
abundance: -
j_gene: TRBJ1-5
d_gene: -

CDR3nt: TGTGCCAGCAGAAACACGGGACTAGCGGGAGAGGAAGGGACAGATACGCAGTATTTT
CDR3aa: CASRNTGLAGEEGTDTQYF
v_gene: TRBV28
abundance: -
j_gene: TRBJ2-3
d_gene: TRBD2

CDR3nt: TGTGCCAGCAGTTTAAATTGGCGGGAGGGCCACAGTGAGCAGTTCTTC
CDR3aa: CASSLNWREGHSEQFF
v_gene: TRBV28
abundance: -
j_gene: TRBJ2-1
d_gene: TRBD2

CDR3nt: TGTGCCAGCAGCTTAGATGGCCTCCCAGATACGCAGTATTTT
CDR3aa: CASSLDGLPDTQYF
v_gene: TRBV7-2
abundance: -
j_gene: TRBJ2-3
d_gene: -

CDR3nt: TGTGCCAGCAGCTCCCCTTTAGGCAGGCCGAGTTCTCTTGAGCTGTTTTTT
CDR3aa: CASSSPLGRPSSLELFF
v_gene: TRBV7-9
abundance: -
j_gene: TRBJ2-2
d_gene: -

CDR3nt: TGTGCCAGCTCACCAGTGATGCTAGCGGGGTCGACAGATACGCAGTATTTT
CDR3aa: CASSPVMLAGSTDTQYF
v_gene: TRBV18
abundance: -
j_gene: TRBJ2-3
d_gene: TRBD2

CDR3nt: TGCGCCAGCAGCTCCGGGACGGCCGTCTCCTACGAGCAGTACTTC
CDR3aa: CASSSGTAVSYEQYF
v_gene: TRBV5-1
abundance: -
j_gene: TRBJ2-7
d_gene: -

CDR3nt: TGTGCCAGCAGTCCGGGGGACCGTTTAGGCTCCTACAATGAGCAGTTCTTC
CDR3aa: CASSPGDRLGSYNEQFF
v_gene: TRBV28
abundance: -
j_gene: TRBJ2-1
d_gene: -